These T cell receptor beta chains were read from a single sample in a study of regulatory T cells in long-lasting Graves disease. TCRdb fed the multiplex PCR reads into MiXCR, producing one record per CDR3 protein. Among approximately 440,000 distinct CDR3 sequences listed, roughly 15% were seen once. A further study also used this sample, focusing on T cells in Graves' hyperthyroidism and ophthalmopathy.

This sample comprised peripheral blood mononuclear cells (PBMCs), obtained at new diagnosis, from a patient treated with antithyroid drugs. These receptors were obtained from a man aged 35 to 55 with Graves disease. The CDR3 runs from the conserved cysteine through the conserved F or W. The order of the fields is D gene, clone size, J gene, V gene, CDR3 DNA, CDR3 protein. The D gene is left open where the match is weak. Size tells how often a clone was seen (once, few, many) or the class of an expanded clone, and some rows leave it out.

-	many	TRBJ2-5	TRBV28	TGTGCCAGCAGTTTTCGAGGGGCCCTGGCTAAAGAGACCCAGTACTTC	CASSFRGALAKETQYF
TRBD2	many	TRBJ2-7	TRBV20-1	TGCAGTGCTAGAGGGACTAGCGGGAGGGCTGATGTCCACGAGCAGTACTTC	CSARGTSGRADVHEQYF
TRBD2	many	TRBJ2-1	TRBV7-2	TGTGCCAGCAGCTTAGGGGGGGGAGGGAGAAGAAATGAGCAGTTCTTC	CASSLGGGGRRNEQFF
-	many	TRBJ2-7	TRBV6-5	TGTGCCAGCAGTTATCACACCACCAAAGGCCACGAGCAGTACTTC	CASSYHTTKGHEQYF
-	many	TRBJ1-5	TRBV5-1	TGCGCCAGCAGCTTGGCGGGGGGTGATCAGCCCCAGCATTTT	CASSLAGGDQPQHF
TRBD1	many	TRBJ1-6	TRBV11-1	TGTGCCAGCAGCCGCTATAGACAGGGTTCCTATTCACCCCTCCACTTT	CASSRYRQGSYSPLHF
-	many	TRBJ2-5	TRBV28	TGTGCCAGCAAGGGTCACCAAGAGACCCAGTACTTC	CASKGHQETQYF
-	many	TRBJ2-1	TRBV6-5	TGTGCCAGCAGTTACTCGATCCCGCATCGAGCCCGGGGCAATGAGCAGTTCTTC	CASSYSIPHRARGNEQFF
-	-	TRBJ2-7	TRBV2	TGTGCCAGCAGTGAAGCGTTACCAGGGGCTTACGAGCAGTACTTC	CASSEALPGAYEQYF
-	many	TRBJ2-1	TRBV12-3/TRBV12-4	TGTGCCAGCACCCAAGGGGACATCCCCTACCAGTTCTTC	CASTQGDIPYQFF
TRBD2	once	TRBJ2-7	TRBV20-1	TGCAGTGCTAGAGATCCGCCTAGCGGACGGAGCTCCTACGAGCAGTACTTC	CSARDPPSGRSSYEQYF
TRBD1	medium-sized	TRBJ2-7	TRBV20-1	TGCAGTGCTAGTAGAGACAGGGGATACGAGCAGTACTTC	CSASRDRGYEQYF
-	many	TRBJ2-3	TRBV28	TGTGCCAGCAGTCCTCGGGGCAACACAGATACGCAGTATTTT	CASSPRGNTDTQYF
-	many	TRBJ2-1	TRBV27	TGTGCCAGCAGTTTGCCGGGACTGAAGATATCCAATGAGCAGTTCTTC	CASSLPGLKISNEQFF
TRBD2	-	TRBJ2-1	TRBV19	TGTGCCAGTAGTATTTATCGACTAGCGGGAGTTTCCTACAATGAGCAGTTCTTC	CASSIYRLAGVSYNEQFF
-	many	TRBJ2-7	TRBV2	TGTGCCAGCATGGGCACCAGCAACCCATCCTACGAGCAGTACTTC	CASMGTSNPSYEQYF
-	-	TRBJ2-2	TRBV7-8	TGTGCCAGCAGCCTACTAGAGACCGGGGAGCTGTTTTTT	CASSLLETGELFF
TRBD2	few	TRBJ2-3	TRBV12-3/TRBV12-4	TGTGCCAGCAGTATGGGCGGGAGGTTGGCAGATACGCAGTATTTT	CASSMGGRLADTQYF
TRBD1	-	TRBJ2-5	TRBV27	TGTGCCAGCAGTCTAGGGGACAGAACCCAAGAGACCCAGTACTTC	CASSLGDRTQETQYF
TRBD1	-	TRBJ2-1	TRBV9	TGTGCCAGCAGCGCCAACGACAGGGGCCGACTTTACAATGAGCAGTTCTTC	CASSANDRGRLYNEQFF
-	many	TRBJ2-7	TRBV11-2	TGTGCCAGCAGCTTACGGGCCGACCAACTGGGGGAGCAGTACTTC	CASSLRADQLGEQYF